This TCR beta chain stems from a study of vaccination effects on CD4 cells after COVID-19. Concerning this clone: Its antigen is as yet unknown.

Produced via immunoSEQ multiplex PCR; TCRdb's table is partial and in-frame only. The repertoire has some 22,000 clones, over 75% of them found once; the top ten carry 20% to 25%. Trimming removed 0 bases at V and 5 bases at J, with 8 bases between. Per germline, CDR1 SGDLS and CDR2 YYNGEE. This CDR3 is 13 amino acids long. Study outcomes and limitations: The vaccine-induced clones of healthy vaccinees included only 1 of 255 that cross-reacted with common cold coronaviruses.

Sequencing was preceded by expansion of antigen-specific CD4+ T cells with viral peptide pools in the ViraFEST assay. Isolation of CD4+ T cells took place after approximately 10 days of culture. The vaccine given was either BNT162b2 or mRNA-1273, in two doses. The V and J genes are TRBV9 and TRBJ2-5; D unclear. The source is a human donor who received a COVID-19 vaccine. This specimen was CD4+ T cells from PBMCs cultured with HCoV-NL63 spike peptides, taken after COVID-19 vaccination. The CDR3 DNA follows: TGTGCCAGCAGCGTAGAATTTACTGAGACCCAGTACTTC. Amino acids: CASSVEFTETQYF.